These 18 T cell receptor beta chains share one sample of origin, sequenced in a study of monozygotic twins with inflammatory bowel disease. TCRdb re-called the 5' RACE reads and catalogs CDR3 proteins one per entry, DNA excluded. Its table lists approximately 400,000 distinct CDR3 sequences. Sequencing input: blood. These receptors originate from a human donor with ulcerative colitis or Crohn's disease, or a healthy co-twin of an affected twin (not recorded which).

CDR3 sequence reads: CASTTSGGGRETQYF. The chain employs TRBV5-1 and TRBJ2-5; TCRdb gives TRBD2 as the D gene, but with no DNA this cannot be confirmed. This CDR3 spans 15 amino acids. CDR1 is SGHRS, CDR2 YFSETQ, per germline.

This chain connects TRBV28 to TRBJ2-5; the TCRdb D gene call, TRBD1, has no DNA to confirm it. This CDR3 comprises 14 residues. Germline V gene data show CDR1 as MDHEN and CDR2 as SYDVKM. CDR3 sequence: CASRRTGLVETQYF.

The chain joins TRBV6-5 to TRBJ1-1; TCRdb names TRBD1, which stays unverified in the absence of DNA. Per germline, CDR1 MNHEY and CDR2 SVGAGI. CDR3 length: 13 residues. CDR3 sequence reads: CASSLGGGREAFF.

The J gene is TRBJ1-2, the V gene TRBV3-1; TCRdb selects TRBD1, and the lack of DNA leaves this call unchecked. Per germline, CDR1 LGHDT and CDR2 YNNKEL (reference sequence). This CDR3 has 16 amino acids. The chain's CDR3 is CASSQEATGGNYGYTF.

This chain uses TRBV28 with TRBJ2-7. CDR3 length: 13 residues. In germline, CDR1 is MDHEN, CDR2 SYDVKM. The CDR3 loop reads CASSPGTSYEQYF.

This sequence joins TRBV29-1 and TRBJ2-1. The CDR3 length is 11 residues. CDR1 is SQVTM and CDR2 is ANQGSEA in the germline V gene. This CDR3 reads CSVDVLNEQFF.

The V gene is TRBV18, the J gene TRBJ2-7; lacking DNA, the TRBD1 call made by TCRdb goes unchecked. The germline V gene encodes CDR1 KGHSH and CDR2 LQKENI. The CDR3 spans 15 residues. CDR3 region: CASSPGTGPRYEQYF.

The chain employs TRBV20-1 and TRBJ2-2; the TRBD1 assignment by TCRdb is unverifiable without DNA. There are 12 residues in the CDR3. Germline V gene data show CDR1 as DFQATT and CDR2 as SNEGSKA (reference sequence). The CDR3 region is CSAPRPGGELFF.

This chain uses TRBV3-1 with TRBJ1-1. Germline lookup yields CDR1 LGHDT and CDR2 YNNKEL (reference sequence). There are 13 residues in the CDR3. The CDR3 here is CASSHGMNTEAFF. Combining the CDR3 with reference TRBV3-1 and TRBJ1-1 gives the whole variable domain DTAVSQTPKYLVTQMGNDKSIKCEQNLGHDTMYWYKQDSKKFLKIMFSYNNKELIINETVPNRFSPKSPDKAHLNLHINSLELGDSAVYFCASSHGMNTEAFFGQGTRLTVV.

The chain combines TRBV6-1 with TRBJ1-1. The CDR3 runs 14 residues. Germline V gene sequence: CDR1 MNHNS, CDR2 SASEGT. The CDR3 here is CASRARVGNTEAFF.

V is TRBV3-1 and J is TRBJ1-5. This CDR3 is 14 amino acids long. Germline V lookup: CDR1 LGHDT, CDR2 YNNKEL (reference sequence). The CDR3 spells CASRLGRGNQPQHF.

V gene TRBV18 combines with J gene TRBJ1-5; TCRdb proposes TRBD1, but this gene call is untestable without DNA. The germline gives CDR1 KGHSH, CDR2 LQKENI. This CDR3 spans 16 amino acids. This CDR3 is CASSQLRAGVHQPQHF.

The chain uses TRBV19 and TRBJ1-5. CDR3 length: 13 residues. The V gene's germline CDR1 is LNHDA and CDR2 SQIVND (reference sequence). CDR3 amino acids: CASSIRGPQPQHF.

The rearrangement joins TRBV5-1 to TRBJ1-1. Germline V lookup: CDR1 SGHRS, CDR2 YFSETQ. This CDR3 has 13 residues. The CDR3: CASSTGINTEAFF. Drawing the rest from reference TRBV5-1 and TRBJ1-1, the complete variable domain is KAGVTQTPRYLIKTRGQQVTLSCSPISGHRSVSWYQQTPGQGLQFLFEYFSETQRNKGNFPGRFSGRQFSNSRSEMNVSTLELGDSALYLCASSTGINTEAFFGQGTRLTVV.

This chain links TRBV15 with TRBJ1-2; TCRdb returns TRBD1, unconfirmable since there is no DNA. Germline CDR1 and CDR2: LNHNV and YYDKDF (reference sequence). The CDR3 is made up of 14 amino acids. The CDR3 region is CATSISGAGYGYTF.

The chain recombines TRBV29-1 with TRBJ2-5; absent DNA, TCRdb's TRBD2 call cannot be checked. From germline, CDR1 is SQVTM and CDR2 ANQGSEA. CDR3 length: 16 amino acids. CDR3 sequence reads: CSVGLAGGTIQETQYF. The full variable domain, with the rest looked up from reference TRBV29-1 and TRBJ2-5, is SAVISQKPSRDICQRGTSLTIQCQVDSQVTMMFWYRQQPGQSLTLIATANQGSEATYESGFVIDKFPISRPNLTFSTLTVSNMSPEDSSIYLCSVGLAGGTIQETQYFGPGTRLLVL.

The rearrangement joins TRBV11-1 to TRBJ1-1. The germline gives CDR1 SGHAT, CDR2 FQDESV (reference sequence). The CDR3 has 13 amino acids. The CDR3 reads CASSLRRGGEAFF.

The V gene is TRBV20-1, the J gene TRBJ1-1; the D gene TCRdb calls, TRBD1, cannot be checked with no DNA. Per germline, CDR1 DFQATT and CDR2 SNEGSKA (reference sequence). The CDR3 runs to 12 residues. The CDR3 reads CSVTSGDSEAFF.